This T cell receptor beta chain was observed in a study of cytomegalovirus exposure and HLA in healthy donors. Across the whole study: Out of about 190 million T cells, an earlier analysis found roughly 100 million unique TCR beta sequences in total.

With 60 Vbeta and 13 Jbeta primers, the PCR was carried out. Clones were read by immunoSEQ multiplex PCR, and TCRdb kept only the in-frame ones, dropping some. The sample holds about 140,000 clones, approximately 80% seen once. After removal of 4 bases from V and 4 bases from J, the junction contained 3 bases not matched to a gene. This CDR3 has 14 amino acids. Germline CDR1 reads SGHRS; CDR2 reads YFSETQ. This TCR came from a male donor in good health and CMV-seronegative. The sample was PBMCs. The chain couples TRBV5-1 to TRBJ1-3, with 9 bases that match TRBD1. The CDR3 nucleotides read TGCGCCAGCAGCGCGACAGGGGGGGGAAACACCATATATTTT. Protein product: CASSATGGGNTIYF.